This TCR beta chain came from a study of PD-L1 blockade in urothelial cancer. Regarding the study as a whole: TCR clonality was measured in pretreatment peripheral blood. Clonality below the median predicted better survival. Patients with durable benefit had greater blood expansion of tumor-associated TCR clones 3 weeks into treatment.

Every patient provided from 1 to 8 samples, collected pretreatment and on-treatment. This clone has just a few counts. No antigen is known for it. TCRdb keeps only in-frame clones here, not all; method: immunoSEQ multiplex PCR. Seen here are about 88,000 clones, approximately 91% observed once, and the top ten hold around a tenth. The material was PBMCs, obtained around atezolizumab (anti-PD-L1) treatment. The receptor comes from a man aged 60-69 years with urothelial cancer.

DNA of the CDR3: TGTGCCAGCAGCCAACCAAGCGGGCTAAGCACAGATACGCAGTATTTT. The encoded protein is CASSQPSGLSTDTQYF. The chain carries TRBV4-2 and TRBJ2-3; D is possibly TRBD2 (6 bases). Germline assignment: CDR1 LGHNA and CDR2 YNFKEQ. V lost 2 bases, J lost 0 bases, and 12 bases lay in between. CDR3 length: 16 amino acids.